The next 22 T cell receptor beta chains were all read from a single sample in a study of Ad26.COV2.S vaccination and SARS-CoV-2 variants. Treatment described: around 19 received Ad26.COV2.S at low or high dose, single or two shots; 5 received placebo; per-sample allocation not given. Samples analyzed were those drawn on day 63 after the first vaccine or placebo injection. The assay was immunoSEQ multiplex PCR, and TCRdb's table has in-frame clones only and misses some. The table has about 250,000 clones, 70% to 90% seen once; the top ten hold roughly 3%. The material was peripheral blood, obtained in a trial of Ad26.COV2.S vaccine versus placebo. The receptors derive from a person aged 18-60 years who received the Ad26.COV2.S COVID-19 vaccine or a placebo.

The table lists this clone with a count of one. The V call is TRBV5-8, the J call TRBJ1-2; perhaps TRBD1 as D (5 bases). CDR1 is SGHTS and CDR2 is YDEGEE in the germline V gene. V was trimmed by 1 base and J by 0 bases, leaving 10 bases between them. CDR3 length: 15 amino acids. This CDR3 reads CASSLTATANYGYTF. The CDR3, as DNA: TGTGCCAGCAGCTTGACAGCGACAGCTAACTATGGCTACACCTTC. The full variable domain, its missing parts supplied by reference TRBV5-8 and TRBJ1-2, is EAGVTQSPTHLIKTRGQQATLRCSPISGHTSVYWYQQALGLGLQFLLWYDEGEERNRGNFPPRFSGRQFPNYSSELNVNALELEDSALYLCASSLTATANYGYTFGSGTRLTVV.

The CDR3 DNA reads TGTGCCAGCAGCCCCCGACTAATAGCCAAAAACATTCAGTACTTC. Protein: CASSPRLIAKNIQYF. The rearrangement uses TRBV5-6 and TRBJ2-4; D possibly corresponds to TRBD2 (5 bases). The germline V gene encodes CDR1 SGHDT and CDR2 YYEEEE. The V and J ends lost 4 bases and 0 bases respectively, with 11 bases between them. This CDR3 has 15 residues.

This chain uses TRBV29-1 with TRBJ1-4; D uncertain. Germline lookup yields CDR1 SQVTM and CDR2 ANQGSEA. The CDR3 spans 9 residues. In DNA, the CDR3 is TGCAGAGGTGGAGAAAAACTGTTTTTT. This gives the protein CRGGEKLFF.

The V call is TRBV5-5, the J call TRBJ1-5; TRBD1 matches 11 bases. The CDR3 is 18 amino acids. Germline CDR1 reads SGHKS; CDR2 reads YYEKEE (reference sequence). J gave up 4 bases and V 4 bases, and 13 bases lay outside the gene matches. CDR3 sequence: CASSATGTGGSRNQPQHF. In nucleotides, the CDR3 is TGTGCCAGCAGCGCTACCGGGACAGGGGGGAGCAGGAATCAGCCCCAGCATTTT.

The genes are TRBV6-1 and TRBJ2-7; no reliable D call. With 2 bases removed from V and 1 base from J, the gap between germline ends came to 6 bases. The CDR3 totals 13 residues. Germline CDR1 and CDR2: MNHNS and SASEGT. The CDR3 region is CASSESVSYEQYF. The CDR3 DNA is TGTGCCAGCAGTGAATCTGTTTCCTACGAGCAGTACTTC.

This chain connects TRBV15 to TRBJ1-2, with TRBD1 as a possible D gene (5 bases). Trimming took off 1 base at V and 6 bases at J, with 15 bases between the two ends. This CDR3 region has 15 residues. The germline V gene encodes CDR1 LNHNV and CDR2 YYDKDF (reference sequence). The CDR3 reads CATSRGPSGTHGYTF. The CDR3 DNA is TGTGCCACCAGCAGAGGGCCCTCCGGGACTCATGGCTACACCTTC. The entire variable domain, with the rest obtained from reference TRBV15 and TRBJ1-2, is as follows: DAMVIQNPRYQVTQFGKPVTLSCSQTLNHNVMYWYQQKSSQAPKLLFHYYDKDFNNEADTPDNFQSRRPNTSFCFLDIRSPGLGDTAMYLCATSRGPSGTHGYTFGSGTRLTVV.

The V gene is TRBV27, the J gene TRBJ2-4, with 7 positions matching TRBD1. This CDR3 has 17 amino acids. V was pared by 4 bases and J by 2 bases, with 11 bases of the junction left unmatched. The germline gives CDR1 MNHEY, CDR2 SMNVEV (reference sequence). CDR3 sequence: CASSSERRQGTKNIQYF. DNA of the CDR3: TGTGCCAGCAGTTCCGAACGAAGACAGGGCACCAAAAACATTCAGTACTTC.

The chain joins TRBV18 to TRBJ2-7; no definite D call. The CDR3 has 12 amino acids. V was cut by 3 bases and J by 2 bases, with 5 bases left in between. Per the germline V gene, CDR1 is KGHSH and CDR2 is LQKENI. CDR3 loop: CASSPDPYEQYF. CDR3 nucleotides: TGTGCCAGCTCACCCGACCCCTACGAGCAGTACTTC.

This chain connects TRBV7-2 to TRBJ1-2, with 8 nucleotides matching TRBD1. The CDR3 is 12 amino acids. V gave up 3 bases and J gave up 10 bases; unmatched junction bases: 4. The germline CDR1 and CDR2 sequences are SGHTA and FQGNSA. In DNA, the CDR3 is TGTGCCAGCAGCTTTACAGGGGGATCCTACACCTTC. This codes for CASSFTGGSYTF.

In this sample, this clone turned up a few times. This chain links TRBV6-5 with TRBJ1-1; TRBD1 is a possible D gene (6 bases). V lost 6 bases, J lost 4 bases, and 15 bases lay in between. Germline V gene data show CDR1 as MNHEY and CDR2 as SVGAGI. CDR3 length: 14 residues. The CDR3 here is CASRSPRGFTEAFF. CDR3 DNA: TGTGCCAGCAGATCACCCAGGGGTTTCACTGAAGCTTTCTTT.

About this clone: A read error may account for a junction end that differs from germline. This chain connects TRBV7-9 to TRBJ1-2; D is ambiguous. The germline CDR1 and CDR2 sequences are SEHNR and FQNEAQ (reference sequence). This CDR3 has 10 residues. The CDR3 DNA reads TGTGCCAGCAGCTTAGCGCGGGCCTCCTTC. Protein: CASSLARASF.

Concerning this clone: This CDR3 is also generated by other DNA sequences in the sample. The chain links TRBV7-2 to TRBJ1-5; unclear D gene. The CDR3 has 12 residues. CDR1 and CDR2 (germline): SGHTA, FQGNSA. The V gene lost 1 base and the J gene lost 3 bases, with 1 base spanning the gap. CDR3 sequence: CASSLDNQPQHF. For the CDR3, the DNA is TGTGCCAGCAGCTTAGACAATCAGCCCCAGCATTTT.

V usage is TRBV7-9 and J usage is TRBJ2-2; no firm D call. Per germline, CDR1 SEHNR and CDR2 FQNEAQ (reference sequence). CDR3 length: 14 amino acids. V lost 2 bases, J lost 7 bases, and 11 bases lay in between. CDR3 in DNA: TGTGCCAGCAGCTTACTTAGGGATATCGGGGAGCTGTTTTTT. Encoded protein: CASSLLRDIGELFF.

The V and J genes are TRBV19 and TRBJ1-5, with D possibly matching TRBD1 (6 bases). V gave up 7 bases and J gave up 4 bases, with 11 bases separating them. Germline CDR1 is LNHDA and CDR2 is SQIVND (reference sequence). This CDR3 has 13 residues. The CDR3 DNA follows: TGTGCCAGTACTAGGACAGTGAATCAGCCCCAGCATTTT. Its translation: CASTRTVNQPQHF.

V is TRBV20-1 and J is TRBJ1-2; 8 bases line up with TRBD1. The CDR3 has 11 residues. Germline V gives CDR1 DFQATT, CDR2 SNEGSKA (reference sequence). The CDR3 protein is CSPLGTGGYTF. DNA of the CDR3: TGCAGCCCTCTAGGGACAGGCGGCTACACCTTC.

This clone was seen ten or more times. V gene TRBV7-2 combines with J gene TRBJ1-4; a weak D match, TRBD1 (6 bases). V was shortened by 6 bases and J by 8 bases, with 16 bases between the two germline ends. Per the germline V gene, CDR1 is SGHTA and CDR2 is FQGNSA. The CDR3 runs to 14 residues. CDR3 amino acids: CASSLWGAREKLFF. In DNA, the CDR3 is TGTGCCAGCAGTTTGTGGGGGGCGCGGGAAAAACTGTTTTTT.

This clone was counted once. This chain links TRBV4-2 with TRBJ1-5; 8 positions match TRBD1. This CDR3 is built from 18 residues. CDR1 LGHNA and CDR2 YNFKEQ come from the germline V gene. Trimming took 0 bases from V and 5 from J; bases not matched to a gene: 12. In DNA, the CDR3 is TGTGCCAGCAGCCAAGATCCCCAGACAGGGGAGGGTTATCAGCCCCAGCATTTT. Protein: CASSQDPQTGEGYQPQHF.

The CDR3 protein is CASSQEANQPQHF. CDR3 DNA: TGTGCCAGCAGCCAAGAGGCGAATCAGCCCCAGCATTTT. The chain couples TRBV14 to TRBJ1-5; D remains ambiguous. Per the germline V gene, CDR1 is SGHDN and CDR2 is FVKESK. Trimming shortened V by 0 bases and J by 4 bases, and 4 bases separated the two germline ends. This CDR3 has 13 amino acids. The variable domain in full, with the rest retrieved from reference TRBV14 and TRBJ1-5, is EAGVTQFPSHSVIEKGQTVTLRCDPISGHDNLYWYRRVMGKEIKFLLHFVKESKQDESGMPNNRFLAERTGGTYSTLKVQPAELEDSGVYFCASSQEANQPQHFGDGTRLSIL.

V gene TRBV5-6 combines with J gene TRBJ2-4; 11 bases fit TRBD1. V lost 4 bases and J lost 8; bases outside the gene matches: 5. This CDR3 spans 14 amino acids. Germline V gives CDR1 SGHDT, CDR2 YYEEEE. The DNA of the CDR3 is TGTGCCAGCAGCCAGGGGACAGGGGGGCACATTCAGTACTTC. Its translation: CASSQGTGGHIQYF. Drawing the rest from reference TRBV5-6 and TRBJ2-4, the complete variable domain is DAGVTQSPTHLIKTRGQQVTLRCSPKSGHDTVSWYQQALGQGPQFIFQYYEEEERQRGNFPDRFSGHQFPNYSSELNVNALLLGDSALYLCASSQGTGGHIQYFGAGTRLSVL.

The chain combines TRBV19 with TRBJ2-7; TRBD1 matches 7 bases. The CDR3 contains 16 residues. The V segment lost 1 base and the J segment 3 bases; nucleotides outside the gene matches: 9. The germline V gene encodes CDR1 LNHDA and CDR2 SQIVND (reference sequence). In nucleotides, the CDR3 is TGTGCCAGTAGTATAGGAGACAGGGTGCTAATCTACGAGCAGTACTTC. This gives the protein CASSIGDRVLIYEQYF.

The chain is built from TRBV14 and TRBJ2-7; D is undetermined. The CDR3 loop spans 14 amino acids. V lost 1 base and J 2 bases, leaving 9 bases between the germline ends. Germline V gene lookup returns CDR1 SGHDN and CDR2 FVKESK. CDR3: CASSQVSAPYEQYV. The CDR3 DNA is TGTGCCAGCAGCCAAGTCTCGGCTCCCTACGAGCAGTACGTC.

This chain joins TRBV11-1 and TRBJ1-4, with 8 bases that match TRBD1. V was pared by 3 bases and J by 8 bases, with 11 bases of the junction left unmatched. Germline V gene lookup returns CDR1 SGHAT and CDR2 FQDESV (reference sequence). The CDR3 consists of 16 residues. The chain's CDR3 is CASSLGDRGSGEKLFF. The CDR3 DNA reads TGTGCCAGCAGCTTGGGAGACAGGGGCAGTGGAGAAAAACTGTTTTTT.